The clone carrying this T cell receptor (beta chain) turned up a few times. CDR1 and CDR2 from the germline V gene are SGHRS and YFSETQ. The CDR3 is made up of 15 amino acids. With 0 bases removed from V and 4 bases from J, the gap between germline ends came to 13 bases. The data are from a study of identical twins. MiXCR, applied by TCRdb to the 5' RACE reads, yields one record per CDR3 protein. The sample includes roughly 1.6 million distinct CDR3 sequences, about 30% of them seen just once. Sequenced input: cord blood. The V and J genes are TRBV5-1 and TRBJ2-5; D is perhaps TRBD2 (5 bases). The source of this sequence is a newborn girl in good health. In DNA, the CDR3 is TGCGCCAGCAGCTTGGCAGCCAGGAGGTCAGAGACCCAGTACTTC. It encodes CASSLAARRSETQYF.